The 9 T cell receptor beta chains given below trace back to one sample, sequenced in a study of T cells and copy number aberrations in small-cell lung cancer. The protocol was immunoSEQ multiplex PCR, while the TCRdb copy is restricted to in-frame clones and leaves out a portion. This table holds about 2,000 clones, approximately 80% found once. Sequenced: normal tissue next to the tumor. The receptors were sampled from a man aged 45-65 years with small cell lung cancer.

The rearrangement joins TRBV7-9 to TRBJ2-7, with 8 bases lining up with TRBD1. This CDR3 is built from 13 residues. V was clipped by 8 bases and J by 3 bases; unmatched bases: 6. The germline CDR1 and CDR2 sequences are SEHNR and FQNEAQ (reference sequence). DNA of the CDR3: TGTGCCAGCTTGAGGACAGGGAGCTACGAGCAGTACTTC. It yields the protein CASLRTGSYEQYF. The complete variable domain, with remaining parts taken from reference TRBV7-9 and TRBJ2-7, reads DTGVSQNPRHKITKRGQNVTFRCDPISEHNRLYWYRQTLGQGPEFLTYFQNEAQLEKSRLLSDRFSAERPKGSFSTLEIQRTEQGDSAMYLCASLRTGSYEQYFGPGTRLTVT.

V is TRBV29-1 and J is TRBJ2-2; possible D gene TRBD2, 7 bases. Trimming left V 4 bases short and J 0 bases short, with 21 bases between. This CDR3 comprises 18 residues. From germline, CDR1 is SQVTM and CDR2 ANQGSEA. CDR3: CSVVAGVHGTPNTGELFF. The CDR3 nucleotides are TGCAGCGTTGTAGCGGGCGTACACGGGACACCGAACACCGGGGAGCTGTTTTTT.

The genes are TRBV27 and TRBJ2-5, with D uncertain. The germline V gene has CDR1 MNHEY and CDR2 SMNVEV (reference sequence). V dropped 7 bases and J dropped 1 base, with 7 bases sitting between them. The CDR3 loop spans 12 amino acids. In DNA form, the CDR3 reads TGTGCCAGCATCCTCCTCCAAGAGACCCAGTACTTC. Its protein product is CASILLQETQYF.

The chain carries TRBV7-9 and TRBJ2-4, with a tentative D call TRBD1 (7 bases). The CDR3 is 16 amino acids. Trimming stripped 5 bases from V and 1 base from J, with 15 bases between. Germline loops: CDR1 SEHNR, CDR2 FQNEAQ (reference sequence). This CDR3 reads CASSPTRGDAKNIQYF. CDR3 in DNA: TGTGCCAGCAGCCCCACCAGGGGGGATGCCAAAAACATTCAGTACTTC. The whole variable domain, filled in from reference TRBV7-9 and TRBJ2-4, reads DTGVSQNPRHKITKRGQNVTFRCDPISEHNRLYWYRQTLGQGPEFLTYFQNEAQLEKSRLLSDRFSAERPKGSFSTLEIQRTEQGDSAMYLCASSPTRGDAKNIQYFGAGTRLSVL.

This chain links TRBV11-2 with TRBJ2-3; TRBD2 is a possible D gene (5 bases). The CDR3 length is 15 residues. Germline CDR1 is SGHAT and CDR2 is FQNNGV. Trimming left V 6 bases short and J 0 bases short, with 13 bases between. This CDR3 reads CASSSRGYSTDTQYF. CDR3 DNA sequence: TGTGCCAGCAGTAGCCGCGGGTATAGCACAGATACGCAGTATTTT. The whole variable domain, filled in from reference TRBV11-2 and TRBJ2-3, reads EAGVAQSPRYKIIEKRQSVAFWCNPISGHATLYWYQQILGQGPKLLIQFQNNGVVDDSQLPKDRFSAERLKGVDSTLKIQPAKLEDSAVYLCASSSRGYSTDTQYFGPGTRLTVL.

The chain has TRBV30 and TRBJ1-5; 10 nucleotides match TRBD1. V shed 1 base, J shed 5 bases, and the junction held 2 bases outside the gene matches. Germline-derived CDR1 and CDR2 are GTSNPN and SVGIG (reference sequence). The CDR3 is 14 amino acids. The CDR3 region has the DNA TGTGCCTGGAGTGGTGGGACAGGGGATCAGCCCCAGCATTTT. This encodes CAWSGGTGDQPQHF. Filled out from reference TRBV30 and TRBJ1-5, the complete variable domain reads SQTIHQWPATLVQPVGSPLSLECTVEGTSNPNLYWYRQAAGRGLQLLFYSVGIGQISSEVPQNLSASRPQDRQFILSSKKLLLSDSGFYLCAWSGGTGDQPQHFGDGTRLSIL.

On this clone: Other DNA variants within this sample encode the same CDR3. The chain recombines TRBV9 with TRBJ2-1; 7 bases align to TRBD2. CDR1 is SGDLS and CDR2 is YYNGEE in the germline V gene. V lost 5 bases and J lost 10; bases outside the gene matches: 15. The length of the CDR3 is 15 residues. CDR3: CASSGWTRGTVEQFF. The CDR3 region has the DNA TGTGCCAGCAGTGGATGGACTAGGGGTACGGTAGAGCAGTTCTTC.

The chain carries TRBV27 and TRBJ2-7; a weak D match, TRBD1 (5 bases). The CDR3 loop spans 14 amino acids. V shed 5 bases and J shed 4 bases, with 15 bases lying between them. Germline V gene sequence: CDR1 MNHEY, CDR2 SMNVEV (reference sequence). The chain's CDR3 is CASSPQRQIYEQYF. In nucleotides, the CDR3 is TGTGCCAGCAGTCCTCAACGACAGATTTACGAGCAGTACTTC.

This clone came up a few times. This chain joins TRBV6-5 and TRBJ2-7; D unresolved. Trimming took 3 bases from V and 4 from J, leaving 16 bases between them. The CDR3 is 15 residues long. Germline V gene lookup returns CDR1 MNHEY and CDR2 SVGAGI. CDR3 DNA sequence: TGTGCCAGCAGTTATAGCAGACTTTCTTTATACGAGCAGTACTTC. It translates to CASSYSRLSLYEQYF.